This T cell receptor beta chain was recovered during a study of blood T cell repertoires in COVID-19. Per the original methods: Nucleated cell number was recorded as an estimate derived from reference gene primer amplification. Measured with immunoSEQ multiplex PCR; TCRdb has only the in-frame clones, and not every one. D and trimming come from the DNA, and the V and J calls and clone size come from that table. The data contain about 230,000 clones, approximately 88% of them singletons. V lost 3 bases and J lost 4; bases outside the gene matches: 1. The CDR3 has 14 residues. Germline V gene data show CDR1 as SGHRS and CDR2 as YFSETQ.

The origin of this receptor is a man aged 40-49 years with acute or convalescent COVID-19. The J gene is TRBJ2-5, the V gene TRBV5-1; 12 nucleotides agree with TRBD2. The sequenced sample consisted of peripheral blood. CDR3 sequence: CASSSGLAGETQYF. The CDR3 DNA follows: TGCGCCAGCAGCTCGGGACTAGCGGGAGAGACCCAGTACTTC.